Listed below are T cell receptor beta chains from one sample, sequenced in a study of T cell responses to AZD1222 COVID-19 vaccine. Assay: immunoSEQ multiplex PCR; the TCRdb copy retains only in-frame clones and omits some. The repertoire holds under 200,000 clones, about 90% seen once, with roughly 4.4% in the top ten. The sequenced sample was peripheral blood, obtained on day 0 of MenACWY control vaccination. All receptors come from an adult in good health. The CDR3 runs from the conserved cysteine through the conserved F or W. Each record gives: J gene, V gene, D gene, clone size, CDR3 protein, CDR3 DNA. The D gene is left open where the match is weak. The size of a clone is reported for some rows only, either as once, few or many, or as a class for expanded clones.

TRBJ2-1,TRBV14,-,-,CASSQRRSRQGPYNEQFF,TGTGCCAGCAGCCAAAGAAGGTCGCGGCAGGGGCCTTACAATGAGCAGTTCTTC
TRBJ2-2,TRBV28,TRBD1,-,CASSRGQAAGELFF,TGTGCCAGCAGCCGCGGACAGGCCGCCGGGGAGCTGTTTTTT
TRBJ2-7,TRBV10-3,TRBD2,-,CAISEPNSGRTSRYEQYF,TGTGCCATCAGTGAGCCGAATAGCGGGAGGACCTCTCGGTACGAGCAGTACTTC
TRBJ2-3,TRBV28,-,-,CASSLPSRRGVRTDTQYF,TGTGCCAGCAGTTTACCCTCTCGGAGGGGTGTAAGGACAGATACGCAGTATTTT
TRBJ2-7,TRBV19,TRBD2,-,CASRGGNYEQYF,TGTGCCAGTAGGGGAGGGAACTACGAGCAGTACTTC
TRBJ2-3,TRBV29-1,TRBD1,once,CSVERDRGLTDTQYF,TGCAGCGTTGAAAGGGACAGGGGGCTCACAGATACGCAGTATTTT
TRBJ1-1,TRBV5-4,TRBD1,-,CASSSRTGLMMPEAFF,TGTGCCAGCAGCTCACGGACAGGGCTGATGATGCCTGAAGCTTTCTTT
TRBJ1-2,TRBV18,TRBD1,-,CASSLQGWYGYTF,TGTGCCAGCTCTCTACAGGGGTGGTATGGCTACACCTTC
TRBJ2-2,TRBV27,TRBD1,-,CASSSYRDRGGTGELFF,TGTGCCAGCAGTTCATACCGGGACAGGGGCGGCACCGGGGAGCTGTTTTTT
TRBJ1-3,TRBV3-1/TRBV3-2,-,-,CASSQSPGNTIYF,TGTGCCAGCAGCCAATCCCCTGGAAACACCATATATTTT
TRBJ2-2,TRBV7-9,-,-,CASRQSETGELFF,TGTGCCAGCAGGCAGAGTGAGACCGGGGAGCTGTTTTTT
TRBJ1-1,TRBV2,TRBD1,-,CASSRTGGIGTEAFF,TGTGCCAGCAGCCGGACAGGGGGCATCGGCACTGAAGCTTTCTTT
TRBJ2-7,TRBV7-9,-,-,CASSEGLPGEQYF,TGTGCCAGCAGCGAGGGCCTCCCCGGGGAGCAGTACTTC
TRBJ1-3,TRBV18,-,-,CASSATGPDSGNTIYF,TGTGCCAGCTCAGCTACAGGCCCGGACTCTGGAAACACCATATATTTT
TRBJ1-1,TRBV3-1/TRBV3-2,-,-,CASSQDETVNTEAFF,TGTGCCAGCAGCCAAGACGAGACGGTGAACACTGAAGCTTTCTTT
TRBJ1-5,TRBV5-5,-,-,CASSSEAANKGQPQHF,TGTGCCAGCAGCTCCGAGGCGGCAAATAAGGGTCAGCCCCAGCATTTT
TRBJ1-1,TRBV18,-,-,CASSPSDREAFF,TGTGCCAGCTCACCATCCGACAGGGAAGCTTTCTTT
TRBJ2-6,TRBV19,-,-,CASSIGQNSGANVLTF,TGTGCCAGTAGTATAGGACAGAACTCTGGGGCCAACGTCCTGACTTTC
TRBJ2-7,TRBV15,-,few,CATSGGSGLEQYF,TGTGCCACCAGCGGAGGGAGTGGGCTCGAGCAGTACTTC
TRBJ2-3,TRBV5-6,-,-,CASSLRALRADTQYF,TGTGCCAGCAGCTTAAGGGCCCTGAGGGCAGATACGCAGTATTTT
TRBJ1-4,TRBV21-1,-,few,CASSNRAGRAEKLFF,TGTGCCAGCAGCAACCGAGCGGGCAGAGCCGAAAAACTGTTTTTT
TRBJ1-1,TRBV9,-,-,CASSGTENTEAFF,TGTGCCAGCAGCGGAACAGAGAACACTGAAGCTTTCTTT
TRBJ2-5,TRBV5-8,TRBD2,-,CASSLSGRFEETQYF,TGTGCCAGCAGCTTGAGCGGGAGATTTGAGGAGACCCAGTACTTC
TRBJ1-1,TRBV30,-,few,CAWRLSNTEAFF,TGTGCCTGGAGGTTGTCGAACACTGAAGCTTTCTTT
TRBJ2-3,TRBV7-9,-,-,CATSWREERALTDTQYF,TGTGCCACCTCCTGGAGGGAGGAACGGGCCCTCACAGATACGCAGTATTTT
TRBJ1-1,TRBV24-1,-,-,CATSVAGRTEAFF,TGTGCCACCAGTGTCGCAGGGCGAACTGAAGCTTTCTTT
TRBJ1-1,TRBV29-1,-,-,CSVGTEAFF,TGCAGCGTTGGAACAGAAGCTTTCTTT
TRBJ2-7,TRBV5-1,-,-,CASSRVSGTSYEQYF,TGCGCCAGCAGCCGAGTGTCAGGGACTTCCTACGAGCAGTACTTC
TRBJ1-6,TRBV10-3,TRBD1,-,CAIRKGQGRDSPLHF,TGTGCCATCAGGAAGGGACAGGGGCGGGATTCACCCCTCCACTTT
TRBJ2-1,TRBV19,TRBD2,once,CASSNRLPGTSGRAWEQFF,TGTGCCAGTAGTAACCGCCTTCCCGGGACTAGCGGGAGGGCCTGGGAGCAGTTCTTC
TRBJ1-3,TRBV19,TRBD1,-,CASSPWTGGTGNTIYF,TGTGCCAGCAGTCCGTGGACAGGGGGAACTGGAAACACCATATATTTT
TRBJ2-2,TRBV5-1,-,-,CASSLDERAMTPNTGELFF,TGCGCCAGCAGCTTGGATGAACGGGCAATGACTCCGAACACCGGGGAGCTGTTTTTT
TRBJ1-1,TRBV15,TRBD1,-,CATSRGDRGPGNTEAFF,TGTGCCACCAGCAGAGGAGACAGGGGCCCGGGGAACACTGAAGCTTTCTTT
TRBJ2-7,TRBV7-2,-,-,CASSLAGSGREQYF,TGTGCCAGCAGCTTAGCCGGGAGCGGTCGCGAGCAGTACTTC
TRBJ1-1,TRBV30,-,-,CAWRTGQNTEAFF,TGTGCCTGGAGAACAGGTCAGAACACTGAAGCTTTCTTT
TRBJ1-1,TRBV7-2,-,-,CASSLESVEGLRAFF,TGTGCCAGCAGCTTAGAATCGGTGGAGGGGTTGCGAGCTTTCTTT
TRBJ2-7,TRBV27,TRBD1,once,CASHSLGQGVHEQYF,TGTGCCAGCCACAGCCTGGGACAGGGGGTTCACGAGCAGTACTTC
TRBJ1-4,TRBV6-5,-,-,CASSGGQSNEKLFF,TGTGCCAGCAGCGGAGGACAGTCCAACGAAAAACTGTTTTTT
TRBJ1-2,TRBV12-5,-,-,CASGLVSIGGYTF,TGTGCTAGTGGTTTGGTGTCCATCGGTGGCTACACCTTC
TRBJ1-5,TRBV19,-,-,CASRFDISNQPQHF,TGTGCCAGCCGATTCGACATTAGCAATCAGCCCCAGCATTTT
TRBJ2-7,TRBV13,-,-,CASSLGRGSYEQYF,TGTGCCAGCAGCTTGGGGCGGGGCTCCTACGAGCAGTACTTC
TRBJ2-1,TRBV11-2,-,-,CASSFGGYNEQFF,TGTGCCAGCAGCTTTGGCGGGTACAATGAGCAGTTCTTC
TRBJ2-3,TRBV30,TRBD2,-,CAWSPLAGGGTDTQYF,TGTGCCTGGAGTCCGCTAGCGGGGGGAGGGACAGATACGCAGTATTTT
TRBJ2-1,TRBV7-9,TRBD2,-,CASSPPFREALHEQFF,TGTGCCAGCAGCCCCCCTTTTCGGGAGGCCCTCCATGAGCAGTTCTTC
TRBJ2-2,TRBV6-5,TRBD1,-,CATGTGSGELFF,TGTGCCACCGGGACAGGGTCCGGGGAGCTGTTTTTT
TRBJ1-3,TRBV19,-,few,CASSITNGYSGNTIYF,TGTGCCAGTAGTATAACTAACGGATACTCTGGAAACACCATATATTTT
TRBJ1-5,TRBV10-3,-,-,CAISESTVLNQPQHF,TGTGCCATCAGTGAGTCAACAGTCTTGAATCAGCCCCAGCATTTT
TRBJ2-2,TRBV7-8,-,-,CASSLVVGAGTGELFF,TGTGCCAGCAGCTTAGTGGTGGGAGCTGGGACCGGGGAGCTGTTTTTT
TRBJ2-7,TRBV2,-,-,CATKGLAGPYEQYF,TGTGCCACCAAGGGACTGGCGGGTCCCTACGAGCAGTACTTC
TRBJ2-3,TRBV7-3,TRBD2,-,CASSRGLADMGDTQYF,TGTGCCAGCAGCCGAGGACTAGCGGATATGGGGGATACGCAGTATTTT
TRBJ1-2,TRBV4-3,-,-,CASSHGGTNYGYTF,TGCGCCAGCAGCCATGGGGGGACGAACTATGGCTACACCTTC